One and the same sample provided the 13 T cell receptor beta chains below, sequenced in a study of T cells in Graves' hyperthyroidism and ophthalmopathy. Regions amplified from RNA transcripts were the TCR beta CDR3 regions. Using the HTBI primer set, a first-round RT-PCR was run on the TCR CDR3. One entry per CDR3 protein, called by TCRdb with MiXCR from the multiplex PCR reads. The table shows 300,000 to 450,000 distinct CDR3 sequences, with 13% occurring only once. The sequenced material came from blood. All receptors derive from a woman aged 18-29 years with Graves' hyperthyroidism.

This clonotype has more than one count but fewer than ten. The V gene is TRBV15, the J gene TRBJ1-2, with a weak D call TRBD1 (6 bases). Trimming stripped 0 bases from V and 4 bases from J, with 15 bases between. Per germline, CDR1 LNHNV and CDR2 YYDKDF (reference sequence). This CDR3 comprises 16 residues. Here the CDR3 reads CATSRDLRGSGYGYTF. CDR3 nucleotide sequence: TGTGCCACCAGCAGAGATCTAAGGGGGTCTGGCTATGGCTACACCTTC.

The chain carries TRBV2 and TRBJ2-7; 8 positions match TRBD1. V lost 4 bases to trimming and J lost 2 bases; unmatched junction nucleotides: 7. The germline gives CDR1 SNHLY, CDR2 FYNNEI. This CDR3 contains 15 residues. In DNA form, the CDR3 reads TGTGCCAGCAGTGGCCGGGACAGGACGGCCTACGAGCAGTACTTC. This translates into CASSGRDRTAYEQYF.

Many counts were recorded for this clonotype. In DNA, the CDR3 is TGTGCCATCAGTGAGACGGACCCCTACGAGCAGTACTTC. Its protein is CAISETDPYEQYF. The chain is built from TRBV10-3 and TRBJ2-7; unclear D gene. The V gene's germline CDR1 is ENHRY and CDR2 SYGVKD. V gave up 2 bases and J gave up 2 bases, with 7 bases separating them. This CDR3 has 13 residues.

This clonotype was counted ten times or more. V is TRBV28 and J is TRBJ2-5, with D perhaps assigned TRBD1 or TRBD2 (6 bases each). Germline V gene sequence: CDR1 MDHEN, CDR2 SYDVKM. V shed 6 bases and J shed 5 bases, with 13 bases lying between them. CDR3 length: 13 amino acids. The CDR3 nucleotides are TGTGCCAGCAGCCTTTCGGGGGCGGAGACCCAGTACTTC. Amino acids: CASSLSGAETQYF.

This clonotype was seen many times. The rearrangement uses TRBV6-2 or TRBV6-3 and TRBJ2-5; D not certain. The V and J ends lost 5 bases and 2 bases respectively, with 12 bases between them. The CDR3 consists of 14 residues. Looked up from germline, CDR1 is MNHEY and CDR2 is SVGEGT. The CDR3 DNA follows: TGTGCCAGCAGTAGGGCACCCCAACAAGAGACCCAGTACTTC. This sequence encodes CASSRAPQQETQYF.

This clonotype appeared many times. The chain uses TRBV7-9 and TRBJ2-7; D uncertain. The length of the CDR3 is 11 residues. Germline CDR1 reads SEHNR; CDR2 reads FQNEAQ (reference sequence). The V gene lost 6 bases and the J gene lost 5 bases, with 8 bases spanning the gap. The CDR3 protein is CASRGADEQYF. The CDR3 DNA sequence: TGTGCCAGCAGGGGTGCGGACGAGCAGTACTTC.

Ten or more counts support this clonotype. This CDR3 reads CASSFLDDTGELFF. The CDR3 nucleotides are TGTGCCAGCAGCTTTTTGGACGACACCGGGGAGCTGTTTTTT. The genes are TRBV7-8 and TRBJ2-2, with no clear D. This CDR3 contains 14 residues. Per the germline V gene, CDR1 is SGHVS and CDR2 is FQNEAQ. Trimming took off 3 bases at V and 3 bases at J, with 8 bases between the two ends.

Many counts were recorded for this clonotype. The CDR3 protein is CASSFTGTAQETQYF. For the CDR3, the DNA is TGTGCCAGCAGCTTCACCGGGACAGCACAAGAGACCCAGTACTTC. The chain carries TRBV5-5 and TRBJ2-5; 7 nucleotides agree with TRBD1. V dropped 2 bases and J dropped 2; count of bases not matched to a gene: 6. This CDR3 is 15 amino acids long. CDR1 SGHKS and CDR2 YYEKEE come from the germline V gene (reference sequence). Full variable domain (rest looked up from reference TRBV5-5 and TRBJ2-5): DAGVTQSPTHLIKTRGQQVTLRCSPISGHKSVSWYQQVLGQGPQFIFQYYEKEERGRGNFPDRFSARQFPNYSSELNVNALLLGDSALYLCASSFTGTAQETQYFGPGTRLLVL.

Details on this clonotype: A single base separates this from a much larger clone, so it may be a read error. The chain employs TRBV6-2 or TRBV6-3 and TRBJ2-3, with D perhaps matching TRBD1 (6 bases). Germline values: CDR1 MNHEY, CDR2 SVGEGT. V lost 5 bases and J lost 4, with 16 bases in between. The CDR3 spans 15 residues. CDR3 sequence (DNA): TGTGCCAGCAGTGACGAGGACAGACTGGCAGATACGCAGTATTTT. This encodes CASSDEDRLADTQYF.

This clonotype was counted at least ten times. V and J are TRBV6-1 and TRBJ2-1; TRBD2 matches 14 bases. Germline CDR1 is MNHNS and CDR2 is SASEGT. The CDR3 is made up of 18 amino acids. After removal of 6 bases from V and 2 bases from J, the junction contained 9 bases not matched to a gene. The CDR3 spells CASRGGLAGGFTYNEQFF. CDR3 DNA: TGTGCCAGCAGGGGAGGACTAGCGGGAGGCTTTACCTACAATGAGCAGTTCTTC.

This clonotype was found many times. The chain links TRBV7-2 to TRBJ2-4, with TRBD2 identical over 9 bases. V was pared by 1 base and J by 6 bases, with 10 bases of the junction left unmatched. Germline-derived CDR1 and CDR2 are SGHTA and FQGNSA. CDR3 length: 17 amino acids. The CDR3 nucleotides are TGTGCCAGCAGCTTAGAGTTTTGGGCGGGAGGGCCAAACATTCAGTACTTC. This translates into CASSLEFWAGGPNIQYF. Looking up the rest from reference TRBV7-2 and TRBJ2-4 gives the full variable domain: GAGVSQSPSNKVTEKGKDVELRCDPISGHTALYWYRQSLGQGLEFLIYFQGNSAPDKSGLPSDRFSAERTGGSVSTLTIQRTQQEDSAVYLCASSLEFWAGGPNIQYFGAGTRLSVL.

The rearrangement links TRBV11-2 to TRBJ2-3; TRBD2 matches 10 bases. Germline V CDR1 and CDR2: SGHAT, FQNNGV. The CDR3 covers 16 residues. J gave up 6 bases and V 5 bases, and 11 bases lay outside the gene matches. CDR3: CASSTLLAGLGDTQYF. In DNA form, the CDR3 reads TGTGCCAGCAGCACTCTACTAGCGGGGCTGGGGGATACGCAGTATTTT.

This clonotype appeared many times. The chain is built from TRBV28 and TRBJ1-1, with 8 bases lining up with TRBD1. The V and J ends lost 5 bases and 1 base, in that order; junction bases with no gene match: 6. CDR3 length equals 15 residues. Germline-derived CDR1 and CDR2 are MDHEN and SYDVKM. The CDR3: CASSVPGQENTEAFF. The CDR3 bases are TGTGCCAGCAGTGTCCCGGGACAGGAGAACACTGAAGCTTTCTTT.